This T cell receptor (beta chain) was identified in a study of T cell responses to AZD1222 COVID-19 vaccine. Study outcomes and limitations: Females outnumbered males among donors, who were mostly white British; clonal diversity was possibly underestimated. Following two doses of AZD1222, Spike-specific TCR breadth and depth rose.

The V gene's germline CDR1 is SGHTA and CDR2 FQGNSA. The CDR3 sequence is 17 residues long. V lost 1 base, J lost 5 bases, and 10 bases stayed unmatched. Comment on this clone: Its antigen is currently unknown.

Clones were sequenced by immunoSEQ multiplex PCR, and TCRdb holds only the in-frame ones, with some missing. Here the sample spans roughly 200,000 clones, 90% to 95% being singletons. This chain joins TRBV7-2 and TRBJ2-3; 9 positions match TRBD2. This clonotype was sampled from an adult who received the MenACWY meningococcal vaccine as a control. Sequences were derived from peripheral blood, sampled 28 days after the second dose of the MenACWY control vaccine. The CDR3 protein is CASSLGVSGGPGDTQYF. The CDR3 DNA reads TGTGCCAGCAGCTTAGGGGTTAGCGGGGGCCCGGGAGATACGCAGTATTTT.